Below are 26 T cell receptor beta chains sequenced from a single sample in a study of human T cells and chemical hapten exposure. Time point defined: patch test 1, 2 weeks after DPC sensitization. Treatment defined: therapeutic diphenylcyclopropenone sensitization with weekly scalp DPC. MiXCR, applied by TCRdb to the RACE reads, yields one record per CDR3 protein. The table has some 180,000 distinct CDR3 sequences, about a fifth seen once. Source: whole blood, taken in connection with sensitization to the hapten diphenylcyclopropenone (DPC). The receptor source for this set is a woman in her fifties or sixties with alopecia areata. Some clones in this sample may be carry-over from other donors' samples.

This chain joins TRBV5-1 and TRBJ2-1; TRBD2 matches 9 bases. The V and J ends lost 4 bases and 5 bases, in that order; junction bases with no gene match: 7. CDR3 length: 15 amino acids. Germline values: CDR1 SGHRS, CDR2 YFSETQ. CDR3 sequence (DNA): TGCGCCAGCAGCCCAACTCGACTAGCGGACAATGAGCAGTTCTTC. It is translated as CASSPTRLADNEQFF.

This clonotype was detected a few times. V is TRBV2 and J is TRBJ2-7, with 12 bases matching TRBD2. This CDR3 has 15 amino acids. Germline lookup yields CDR1 SNHLY and CDR2 FYNNEI. J lost 6 bases, V lost 5 bases, and 8 bases had no gene match. The CDR3 DNA sequence: TGTGCCAGCAGTCTCCGACTAGCGGGAGTAATCGAGCAGTACTTC. It specifies CASSLRLAGVIEQYF.

This clonotype came up a few times. The gene calls are TRBV7-6 and TRBJ2-7; possibly TRBD2 for D (5 bases). The germline CDR1 and CDR2 sequences are SGHVS and FNYEAQ. CDR3 length: 13 residues. V was pared by 2 bases and J by 5 bases, with 10 bases between. The CDR3 coding sequence is TGTGCCAGCAGCTTAATGGCGGGCAACGAGCAGTACTTC. It yields the protein CASSLMAGNEQYF.

The chain is built from TRBV3-1 and TRBJ2-2, with 9 nucleotides matching TRBD2. The ends lost 6 bases at V and 5 bases at J; junction bases unmatched: 10. CDR3 length equals 16 residues. CDR1 and CDR2 from the germline V gene are LGHDT and YNNKEL (reference sequence). The CDR3 reads CASSPLLAGATGELFF. The CDR3 DNA follows: TGTGCCAGCAGTCCTCTACTAGCGGGTGCGACCGGGGAGCTGTTTTTT.

The rearrangement joins TRBV5-1 to TRBJ2-1; D remains unclear. There are 16 residues in the CDR3. V dropped 0 bases and J dropped 4 bases, with 14 bases sitting between them. Per germline, CDR1 SGHRS and CDR2 YFSETQ. In DNA form, the CDR3 reads TGCGCCAGCAGCTTGGAAGCGCGAGTCCCTTACAATGAGCAGTTCTTC. It is translated as CASSLEARVPYNEQFF. Complete variable domain (other parts from reference TRBV5-1 and TRBJ2-1): KAGVTQTPRYLIKTRGQQVTLSCSPISGHRSVSWYQQTPGQGLQFLFEYFSETQRNKGNFPGRFSGRQFSNSRSEMNVSTLELGDSALYLCASSLEARVPYNEQFFGPGTRLTVL.

This clonotype has more than one count but fewer than ten. The chain combines TRBV5-5 with TRBJ2-7, with D tentatively TRBD1 or TRBD2 (5 bases each). V gave up 1 base and J gave up 1 base, with 9 bases separating them. Per germline, CDR1 SGHKS and CDR2 YYEKEE (reference sequence). The CDR3 is made up of 14 amino acids. The CDR3 loop reads CASSLMGVSYEQYF. The CDR3 DNA is TGTGCCAGCAGCTTGATGGGGGTTTCCTACGAGCAGTACTTC.

This clonotype was observed many times. The chain uses TRBV20-1 and TRBJ1-2; weak D call: TRBD1 (6 bases). Trimming stripped 6 bases from V and 4 bases from J, with 15 bases between. The V gene's germline CDR1 is DFQATT and CDR2 SNEGSKA (reference sequence). The CDR3 has 13 amino acids. The CDR3 is CSAPETGFYGYTF. The CDR3 region has the DNA TGCAGTGCCCCTGAGACAGGCTTCTATGGCTACACCTTC.

There are a few counts of this clonotype. This chain uses TRBV9 with TRBJ2-7, with D perhaps matching TRBD2 (6 bases). The V end lost 0 bases, the J end lost 6 bases, and 22 bases lay between the germline ends. The CDR3 has 17 residues. Germline assignment: CDR1 SGDLS and CDR2 YYNGEE. CDR3 in DNA: TGTGCCAGCAGCGTAGGTGTGGGGCGGGACCCCCAATCCGAGCAGTACTTC. This codes for CASSVGVGRDPQSEQYF.

CDR3 sequence: CASSSTGPSGNTIYF. CDR3 DNA: TGTGCCAGCAGTTCGACTGGTCCGTCTGGAAACACCATATATTTT. V usage is TRBV7-9 and J usage is TRBJ1-3; unclear D gene. V lost 6 bases to trimming and J lost 1 base, with 13 bases between them. Germline V gene sequence: CDR1 SEHNR, CDR2 FQNEAQ (reference sequence). The CDR3 consists of 15 residues. The full variable domain, its missing parts supplied by reference TRBV7-9 and TRBJ1-3, is DTGVSQNPRHKITKRGQNVTFRCDPISEHNRLYWYRQTLGQGPEFLTYFQNEAQLEKSRLLSDRFSAERPKGSFSTLEIQRTEQGDSAMYLCASSSTGPSGNTIYFGEGSWLTVV.

This clonotype was detected a few times. This rearrangement joins TRBV5-1 to TRBJ2-2; TRBD2 agrees at 11 bases. The CDR3 sequence is 18 residues long. Germline-derived CDR1 and CDR2 are SGHRS and YFSETQ. Losses at the gene ends were 2 bases for V and 3 bases for J; bases not matched to a gene: 9. For the CDR3, the DNA is TGCGCCAGCAGCTTAGTAGCGGGAGGGCCGTTTCACACCGGGGAGCTGTTTTTT. Its protein product is CASSLVAGGPFHTGELFF.

The chain has TRBV5-1 and TRBJ1-4; D ambiguous. V lost 0 bases to trimming and J lost 7 bases, with 13 bases between them. The CDR3 totals 15 residues. Looked up from germline, CDR1 is SGHRS and CDR2 is YFSETQ. DNA for the CDR3: TGCGCCAGCAGCTTGGCCGCGGAGTCCGGTGAAAAACTGTTTTTT. Translating gives CASSLAAESGEKLFF.

There are a few counts of this clonotype. The rearrangement uses TRBV28 and TRBJ1-5; D might be TRBD1 (5 bases). The CDR3 is 14 residues long. Trimming removed 4 bases at V and 3 bases at J, with 10 bases between. Germline V CDR1 and CDR2: MDHEN, SYDVKM. The CDR3 protein is CASSSGTDNQPQHF. The CDR3 nucleotides read TGTGCCAGCAGTTCCGGGACCGACAATCAGCCCCAGCATTTT.

There are a few counts of this clonotype. The rearrangement joins TRBV7-2 to TRBJ2-5, with D unresolved. Trimming pared 0 bases from V and 2 bases from J, leaving 4 bases between. The germline CDR1 and CDR2 sequences are SGHTA and FQGNSA. The CDR3 has 13 amino acids. CDR3 sequence: CASSLAQQETQYF. The CDR3 DNA sequence: TGTGCCAGCAGCTTAGCCCAGCAAGAGACCCAGTACTTC.

This clonotype was counted a few times. This chain links TRBV9 with TRBJ2-2; 9 nucleotides agree with TRBD1. The CDR3 runs to 16 residues. Looked up from germline, CDR1 is SGDLS and CDR2 is YYNGEE. The trim removed 3 bases at V and 6 bases at J, leaving 9 bases unmatched. The CDR3 reads CASSARVTGGPGELFF. The DNA for the CDR3 is TGTGCCAGCAGCGCACGAGTTACAGGGGGCCCCGGGGAGCTGTTTTTT.

The chain has TRBV20-1 and TRBJ2-5; D remains ambiguous. CDR1 is DFQATT and CDR2 is SNEGSKA in the germline V gene (reference sequence). The length of the CDR3 is 15 residues. V dropped 6 bases and J dropped 0 bases, with 17 bases sitting between them. The CDR3 nucleotides are TGCAGTGCCACAAGGCTGGGAAGAAACCAAGAGACCCAGTACTTC. Its protein is CSATRLGRNQETQYF.

This chain uses TRBV7-9 with TRBJ2-7; a possible D gene is TRBD1 (6 bases). Germline CDR1 and CDR2: SEHNR and FQNEAQ (reference sequence). CDR3 length equals 14 residues. The V end was cut by 1 base, the J end by 6 bases, with 13 bases between. The CDR3 DNA reads TGTGCCAGCAGCTTAGTGAGGCCGGACAGCGAGCAGTACTTC. Translating it yields CASSLVRPDSEQYF.

This clonotype was observed many times. The CDR3 DNA reads TGTGCCAGCAGCTTAGGGTCGTCGACCAAGGCTTCTGGAAACACCATATATTTT. This translates into CASSLGSSTKASGNTIYF. The chain has TRBV7-9 and TRBJ1-3, with D unresolved. Germline lookup yields CDR1 SEHNR and CDR2 FQNEAQ (reference sequence). Trimming removed 1 base from V and 1 base from J, with 17 bases in between. The CDR3 consists of 18 residues.

This clonotype was counted between two and nine times. The chain joins TRBV6-1 to TRBJ2-7; D is perhaps TRBD1 (5 bases). CDR1 MNHNS and CDR2 SASEGT come from the germline V gene. The CDR3 length is 14 residues. V shed 6 bases and J shed 1 base, with 13 bases lying between them. The CDR3 DNA follows: TGTGCCAGCAGGCCGACAGTTATTTCCTACGAGCAGTACTTC. Amino acids: CASRPTVISYEQYF.

This clonotype was seen a handful of times. The rearrangement uses TRBV29-1 and TRBJ2-3; D is undetermined. CDR1 is SQVTM and CDR2 is ANQGSEA in the germline V gene. The CDR3 extends over 11 amino acids. The V gene lost 3 bases and the J gene lost 7 bases, with 8 bases spanning the gap. The CDR3 DNA sequence: TGCAGCGTTGACCCTCAACATACGCAGTATTTT. This encodes CSVDPQHTQYF.

The rearrangement links TRBV5-1 to TRBJ2-7, with TRBD2 matching 8 bases. V shed 3 bases, J shed 2 bases, and the junction held 7 bases outside the gene matches. Germline assignment: CDR1 SGHRS and CDR2 YFSETQ. The CDR3 contains 15 residues. The DNA of the CDR3 is TGCGCCAGCAGCTCCGGGCCGGGGGGGCCCTACGAGCAGTACTTC. Amino acid sequence: CASSSGPGGPYEQYF.

This clonotype showed up just a few times. The V and J genes are TRBV27 and TRBJ2-3; TRBD1 matches 10 bases. CDR3 length: 15 amino acids. Germline trimming cut 3 bases from V and 2 bases from J; bases unmatched to any gene: 2. Germline-derived CDR1 and CDR2 are MNHEY and SMNVEV (reference sequence). For the CDR3, the DNA is TGTGCCAGCAGTTTGGGACAGGGGTTCACAGATACGCAGTATTTT. Translated: CASSLGQGFTDTQYF.

The V gene is TRBV11-3, the J gene TRBJ2-1; 9 bases are a match to TRBD1. The length of the CDR3 is 19 residues. V dropped 5 bases and J dropped 3; count of bases not matched to a gene: 17. Germline assignment: CDR1 SGHNT and CDR2 YENEEA. As DNA, the CDR3 is TGTGCCAGCAGCCCATACCCACAGGGGGCGGCTTACGTCTACAATGAGCAGTTCTTC. Amino acids: CASSPYPQGAAYVYNEQFF.

The CDR3 reads CSVEEGAGVQYF. The CDR3 nucleotides are TGCAGCGTTGAAGAAGGGGCGGGAGTGCAGTATTTT. The J gene is TRBJ2-3, the V gene TRBV29-1, with 7 positions matching TRBD2. Trimming removed 0 bases from V and 11 bases from J; junction bases left unmatched: 5. The germline V gene encodes CDR1 SQVTM and CDR2 ANQGSEA. The CDR3 consists of 12 residues.

This clonotype was counted a single time. The chain recombines TRBV20-1 with TRBJ2-2; 10 bases map to TRBD1. The CDR3 covers 17 residues. Germline V gene sequence: CDR1 DFQATT, CDR2 SNEGSKA (reference sequence). After removal of 0 bases from V and 5 bases from J, the junction contained 9 bases not matched to a gene. CDR3 sequence reads: CSARDPRQGARTGELFF. The CDR3 region has the DNA TGCAGTGCTAGAGACCCGCGACAGGGGGCTAGAACCGGGGAGCTGTTTTTT.

J is TRBJ2-5 and V is TRBV19; 9 bases are shared with TRBD2. This CDR3 comprises 18 residues. Germline assignment: CDR1 LNHDA and CDR2 SQIVND (reference sequence). The J segment lost 7 bases and the V segment lost 4 bases, leaving 19 bases of the junction unmatched. The CDR3 coding sequence is TGTGCCAGTAGTACCCCTGCGGGCCGGCGGGAGGGAGTAGGGACCCAGTACTTC. Protein: CASSTPAGRREGVGTQYF.

The chain links TRBV5-8 to TRBJ1-6, with unresolved D. V was clipped by 7 bases and J by 7 bases, with 12 bases between them. CDR1 is SGHTS, CDR2 YDEGEE, per germline. The CDR3 is 13 residues long. CDR3 DNA: TGTGCCAGCTCCCGGGTTCCAAATTCACCCCTCCACTTT. This gives the protein CASSRVPNSPLHF.